This TCR beta chain stems from a study of blood T cell repertoires in COVID-19 (dated by TCRdb to about 2020). Concerning the study at large: Collaborator samples came from the United States, Italy and Spain and covered acute and convalescent phases of COVID-19. The material from the prospective study consisted of cDNA or gDNA derived from T cells, B-cell-depleted T cells, or PBMCs. Deeply sampled blood TCRbeta repertoires from subjects exposed to, actively infected with, or recovered from COVID-19 were included in the dataset. The repertoires were made available in a free public database intended to serve as a resource for research on the immune response to SARS-CoV-2. Samples were obtained from the ongoing ImmuneRACE study (first 160 participants) and from 1,200 or so subjects provided by 6 global collaborators. A de-identified subject ID, COVID-19 status, age in years and sex were almost always included in the sample metadata. HLA class I and class II types, where available, came from metadata supplied by the sample provider rather than from assay-based typing. Findings and caveats that apply to the study as a whole: Clinical and demographic metadata were provided uncurated, with the amount varying by source and participant.

A remark on this clone: No antigen is known for it. Base qualities were left out, and no much larger clone turns up one base away.

The junction carries 17 bases between V and J, which are trimmed by 5 bases and 7 bases respectively. The CDR3 covers 14 residues, taking in both the cysteine and the phenylalanine. The sequence is cut down to CDR3 DNA, 42 bases in frame from base 1. The CDR1 and CDR2 encoded by the germline V gene (reference sequence) are LGHDT and YNNKEL. Each collaborating institution followed its own protocols to collect whole blood in K2EDTA tubes. For TCRbeta analysis, collaborators shipped samples in one of three forms: frozen whole blood, isolated PBMCs, or DNA extracted from either of those sample types. TCRbeta CDR3 regions were amplified from genomic DNA using the immunoSEQ Assay, a bias-controlled multiplex PCR. For the original study's pipeline: The number of nucleated cells in each sample was estimated by amplification of reference gene primers within the assay. To quantify the absolute abundance of each unique TCRbeta CDR3 rearrangement, sequence reads were collapsed and filtered. For each sample, productive Simpson clonality was calculated as the square root of Simpson's diversity index over productive rearrangements. Sourced from immuneACCESS, this table was stored by TCRdb with only in-frame sequences that have V and J called. A share of the clones is absent; for the studies checked, an unresolved V gene accounts for under half, and the remainder has no known explanation. D and trimming were read from the DNA, whereas the V and J calls and clone size are those reported in that table. Here the sample has roughly 91,000 clones; roughly 78% occur a single time. Clones ranked in the top ten supply more than 1% of the sample.

The sequence was obtained from an elderly woman with acute or convalescent COVID-19. Material for sequencing was peripheral blood. The V and J genes are TRBV3-1 (or the pseudogene TRBV3-2) and TRBJ1-2, with a weak D call of TRBD1 (6 bases match). The CDR3: CASSDRTARGGYTF. The DNA sequence reads TGTGCCAGCAGCGATCGGACGGCCAGGGGTGGCTACACCTTC.